The present entry profiles one T cell receptor beta chain with its context. The record originates from a study of spatial heterogeneity in lung cancer. Time point given: sample taken at primary tumor resection. Sequencing was performed on whole RNA extracted from tumor and nontumor lung tissue, or from frozen PBMC, and the material was left unsorted. TCRdb reanalysed the 5' RACE reads using MiXCR and keeps one entry per CDR3 protein. Counted here are about 6,100 distinct CDR3 sequences, 9.5% to 15% occurring once; the ten biggest clones make up 15% to 20%. V dropped 3 bases and J dropped 3 bases, with 8 bases sitting between them. Germline-derived CDR1 and CDR2 are SGHRS and YFSETQ. This CDR3 contains 13 residues.

This material consisted of normal lung tissue next to the tumor, taken at surgery. This receptor was identified in a male donor with early-stage non-small cell lung cancer. The chain carries TRBV5-1 and TRBJ2-3; tentative D call: TRBD2 (5 bases). The CDR3 coding sequence is TGCGCCAGCAGCTCGCCGGGAACAGATACGCAGTATTTT. This gives the protein CASSSPGTDTQYF.